This T cell receptor (beta chain) emerged from a study of T-cell memory formation after mild COVID-19. The germline V gene encodes CDR1 SGHTA and CDR2 FQGNSA. Between the trimmed V and J ends, which lost 5 bases and 4 bases, there was a span of 5 bases. CDR3 length: 11 residues. TCRdb recomputed calls from the 5' RACE reads with MiXCR, one row per CDR3 protein. The sample yields approximately 490,000 distinct CDR3 sequences, around 21% seen once. This clonotype was recorded at least ten times. Material for sequencing was PBMCs or a T cell subset sorted from them (not recorded which). The TCR comes from an adult woman who had mild COVID-19 (a few samples of this study predate the infection). Cell type and time point are not known. The chain joins TRBV7-2 to TRBJ2-5; D unclear. CDR3 region: CASSPLETQYF. The CDR3 DNA sequence: TGTGCCAGCAGCCCCCTAGAGACCCAGTACTTC. Filled out from reference TRBV7-2 and TRBJ2-5, the complete variable domain reads GAGVSQSPSNKVTEKGKDVELRCDPISGHTALYWYRQSLGQGLEFLIYFQGNSAPDKSGLPSDRFSAERTGGSVSTLTIQRTQQEDSAVYLCASSPLETQYFGPGTRLLVL.